A selection of T cell receptor beta chains follows, all from one sample in a study of blood T cell repertoires in COVID-19. The table came from immunoSEQ multiplex PCR; TCRdb's copy has only in-frame clones and leaves some out. The table shows a few hundred thousand clones, with about 85% occurring only once. Sample: peripheral blood. These receptors were collected from a man between 60 and 75 years old with acute or convalescent COVID-19. The CDR3 runs from the conserved cysteine through the conserved F or W. D genes are given only for firm matches. Clone sizes are given selectively: once, few, many, or a class where the clone is expanded.

CDR3: CASSLTSAGHHTQAFF
DNA: TGTGCCAGCAGCTTAACTTCTGCAGGACACCATACCCAAGCTTTCTTT
V: TRBV7-9
D: -
size: -
J: TRBJ1-1

CDR3: CASRSPGQGNSPLHF
DNA: TGTGCCAGCAGATCTCCGGGACAGGGGAATTCACCCCTCCACTTT
V: TRBV28
D: TRBD1
size: -
J: TRBJ1-6

CDR3: CASLRASGLNTGELFF
DNA: TGTGCCAGCCTCCGGGCTAGCGGTTTGAACACCGGGGAGCTGTTTTTT
V: TRBV7-9
D: TRBD2
size: -
J: TRBJ2-2

CDR3: CAISNQDRGNQPQHF
DNA: TGTGCCATCAGTAACCAGGACAGGGGGAACCAGCCCCAGCATTTT
V: TRBV10-3
D: TRBD1
size: -
J: TRBJ1-5

CDR3: CASSYPLPGQGNYNEQFF
DNA: TGTGCCAGCAGTTACCCCCTTCCGGGACAGGGCAATTACAATGAGCAGTTCTTC
V: TRBV6-2/TRBV6-3
D: TRBD1
size: -
J: TRBJ2-1

CDR3: CASSPYDNGQGYGYTF
DNA: TGTGCCAGCTCACCGTATGATAATGGACAGGGCTATGGCTACACCTTC
V: TRBV18
D: TRBD1
size: once
J: TRBJ1-2

CDR3: CASSQDDRNYGYTF
DNA: TGTGCCAGCAGCCAAGACGACAGGAACTATGGCTACACCTTC
V: TRBV14
D: -
size: -
J: TRBJ1-2

CDR3: CSATEAGTPDTQYF
DNA: TGCAGTGCTACTGAAGCGGGGACCCCAGATACGCAGTATTTT
V: TRBV20-1
D: TRBD2
size: -
J: TRBJ2-3

CDR3: CASSRQATQHF
DNA: TGTGCCAGCAGCCGACAGGCAACCCAGCATTTT
V: TRBV6-9
D: -
size: -
J: TRBJ1-5

CDR3: CASSLEGLANTEAFF
DNA: TGTGCCAGCAGCTTGGAGGGATTAGCGAACACTGAAGCTTTCTTT
V: TRBV11-3
D: -
size: -
J: TRBJ1-1

CDR3: CSVEGGEGYEQYF
DNA: TGCAGCGTTGAAGGTGGGGAGGGGTACGAGCAGTACTTC
V: TRBV29-1
D: TRBD2
size: once
J: TRBJ2-7

CDR3: CASSPGQGRGDTQYF
DNA: TGTGCCAGCAGCCCGGGACAGGGTAGGGGAGATACGCAGTATTTT
V: TRBV13
D: TRBD1
size: -
J: TRBJ2-3

CDR3: CASSEYSGNTIYF
DNA: TGTGCCAGTAGTGAGTATTCTGGAAACACCATATATTTT
V: TRBV19
D: -
size: -
J: TRBJ1-3

CDR3: CASSPSGDEQYF
DNA: TGTGCCAGCTCACCCTCGGGGGACGAGCAGTACTTC
V: TRBV18
D: -
size: -
J: TRBJ2-7

CDR3: CAISEGGRNTEAFF
DNA: TGTGCCATCAGTGAGGGTGGTAGGAACACTGAAGCTTTCTTT
V: TRBV10-3
D: -
size: few
J: TRBJ1-1

CDR3: CASSRTGGAFF
DNA: TGTGCCAGCAGTCGCACAGGGGGAGCTTTCTTT
V: TRBV6-2/TRBV6-3
D: TRBD1
size: -
J: TRBJ1-1

CDR3: CASSLPDREDTGELFF
DNA: TGTGCCAGCAGCTTGCCGGACAGGGAGGACACCGGGGAGCTGTTTTTT
V: TRBV5-6
D: TRBD1
size: -
J: TRBJ2-2

CDR3: CASRGDSPAEAFF
DNA: TGTGCCAGCAGAGGGGACTCTCCGGCTGAAGCTTTCTTT
V: TRBV2
D: -
size: -
J: TRBJ1-1

CDR3: CASSPERDPTDTQYF
DNA: TGTGCCAGCAGTCCCGAGCGGGACCCCACAGATACGCAGTATTTT
V: TRBV3-1/TRBV3-2
D: TRBD2
size: -
J: TRBJ2-3

CDR3: CASSVSDTQYF
DNA: TGCGCCAGCAGTGTCTCAGATACGCAGTATTTT
V: TRBV10-1
D: -
size: -
J: TRBJ2-3

CDR3: CASSPGLAEETQYF
DNA: TGTGCCAGCAGCCCGGGACTAGCCGAAGAGACCCAGTACTTC
V: TRBV4-2
D: TRBD2
size: -
J: TRBJ2-5

CDR3: CASSLSQGIHEQYF
DNA: TGCGCCAGCAGTCTATCACAGGGTATCCACGAGCAGTACTTC
V: TRBV10-1
D: -
size: -
J: TRBJ2-7

CDR3: CASGGPGDNEQFF
DNA: TGTGCCAGCGGCGGCCCGGGAGACAATGAGCAGTTCTTC
V: TRBV21-1
D: -
size: -
J: TRBJ2-1

CDR3: CASSTGFGNEQFF
DNA: TGTGCCAGCTCGACAGGGTTTGGCAATGAGCAGTTCTTC
V: TRBV6-5
D: TRBD1
size: -
J: TRBJ2-1

CDR3: CASSVSEGKSYEQYF
DNA: TGCGCCAGCAGTGTATCGGAGGGGAAATCCTACGAGCAGTACTTC
V: TRBV10-1
D: -
size: -
J: TRBJ2-7

CDR3: CASSPGEPGNTIYF
DNA: TGCGCCAGCAGCCCCGGAGAGCCTGGAAACACCATATATTTT
V: TRBV5-1
D: -
size: -
J: TRBJ1-3

CDR3: CASSPDGGSPLHF
DNA: TGTGCCAGCAGCCCGGACGGGGGTTCACCCCTCCACTTT
V: TRBV7-9
D: -
size: -
J: TRBJ1-6

CDR3: CSVVDGTGRYGYTF
DNA: TGCAGCGTTGTCGACGGGACAGGGAGATATGGCTACACCTTC
V: TRBV29-1
D: TRBD1
size: -
J: TRBJ1-2

CDR3: CASTSRDAYVGNTIYF
DNA: TGTGCCAGCACTAGCCGGGATGCATATGTTGGAAACACCATATATTTT
V: TRBV7-9
D: -
size: -
J: TRBJ1-3

CDR3: CASSAARASVNEQYF
DNA: TGTGCCAGCAGTGCTGCGCGGGCCTCTGTGAATGAGCAGTACTTC
V: TRBV28
D: -
size: once
J: TRBJ2-7

CDR3: CASSRDFQTEAFF
DNA: TGTGCCAGCAGTCGGGATTTTCAAACTGAAGCTTTCTTT
V: TRBV12-3/TRBV12-4
D: -
size: few
J: TRBJ1-1

CDR3: CASSKTGNNSPLHF
DNA: TGTGCCAGCAGTAAGACAGGGAATAATTCACCCCTCCACTTT
V: TRBV6-2/TRBV6-3
D: TRBD1
size: -
J: TRBJ1-6

CDR3: CASSSDLGHLNQPQHF
DNA: TGTGCCAGCAGCTCAGACCTCGGACATCTCAATCAGCCCCAGCATTTT
V: TRBV7-9
D: -
size: -
J: TRBJ1-5

CDR3: CASNNAPGLAGVKQFF
DNA: TGCGCCAGCAACAACGCCCCGGGACTAGCGGGAGTGAAGCAGTTCTTC
V: TRBV10-1
D: TRBD2
size: -
J: TRBJ2-1

CDR3: CASSLQGESGQPQHF
DNA: TGTGCCAGCTCACTCCAGGGGGAGAGTGGTCAGCCCCAGCATTTT
V: TRBV18
D: TRBD1
size: -
J: TRBJ1-5